Detailed here is one T cell receptor beta chain. CDR3 size: 14 residues. V was pared by 8 bases and J by 3 bases, with 14 bases between. Germline lookup yields CDR1 SNHLY and CDR2 FYNNEI. Clones were read by immunoSEQ multiplex PCR, and TCRdb kept only the in-frame ones, dropping some. The table shows approximately 2.5 million clones, with roughly 93% occurring only once. This sample was taken from a study of shared clonotypes between healthy human individuals. Material for sequencing was naive CD4+ T cells from PBMCs. Specified subset: CD45RA+ positively selected. V usage is TRBV2 and J usage is TRBJ2-4; maybe TRBD2 (5 bases). This receptor was identified in a young man in good health. Some clones in this sample may be carry-over from other donors' samples. CDR3 loop: CASVGERLKNIQYF. In DNA form, the CDR3 reads TGTGCCAGCGTGGGAGAGCGGCTCAAAAACATTCAGTACTTC.